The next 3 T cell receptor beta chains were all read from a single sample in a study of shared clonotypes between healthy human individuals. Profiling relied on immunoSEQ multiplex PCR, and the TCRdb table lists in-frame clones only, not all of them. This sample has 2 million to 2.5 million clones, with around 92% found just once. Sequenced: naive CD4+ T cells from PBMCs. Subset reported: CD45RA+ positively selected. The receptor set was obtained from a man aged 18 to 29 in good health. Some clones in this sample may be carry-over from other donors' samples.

CDR3 protein: CASRRTGNNQPQHF. Here the CDR3 DNA reads TGTGCCAGCAGACGAACGGGGAACAATCAGCCCCAGCATTTT. The rearrangement links TRBV7-2 to TRBJ1-5; no clear D gene. CDR3 length: 14 residues. With 6 bases removed from V and 3 bases from J, the gap between germline ends came to 12 bases. The germline gives CDR1 SGHTA, CDR2 FQGNSA.

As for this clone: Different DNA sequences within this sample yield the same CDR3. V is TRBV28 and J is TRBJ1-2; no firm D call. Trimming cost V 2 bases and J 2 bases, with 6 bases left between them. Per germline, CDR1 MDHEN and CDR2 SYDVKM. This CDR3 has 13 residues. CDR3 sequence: CASSLGLNYGYTF. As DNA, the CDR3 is TGTGCCAGCAGTTTAGGGTTGAACTATGGCTACACCTTC.

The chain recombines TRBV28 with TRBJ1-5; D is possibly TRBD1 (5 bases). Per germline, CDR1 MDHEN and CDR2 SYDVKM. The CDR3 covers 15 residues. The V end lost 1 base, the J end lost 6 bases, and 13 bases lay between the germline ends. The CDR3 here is CASSLFGAGLQPQHF. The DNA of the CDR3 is TGTGCCAGCAGTTTATTCGGGGCAGGGCTTCAGCCCCAGCATTTT. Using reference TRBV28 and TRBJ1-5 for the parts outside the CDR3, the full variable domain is DVKVTQSSRYLVKRTGEKVFLECVQDMDHENMFWYRQDPGLGLRLIYFSYDVKMKEKGDIPEGYSVSREKKERFSLILESASTNQTSMYLCASSLFGAGLQPQHFGDGTRLSIL.